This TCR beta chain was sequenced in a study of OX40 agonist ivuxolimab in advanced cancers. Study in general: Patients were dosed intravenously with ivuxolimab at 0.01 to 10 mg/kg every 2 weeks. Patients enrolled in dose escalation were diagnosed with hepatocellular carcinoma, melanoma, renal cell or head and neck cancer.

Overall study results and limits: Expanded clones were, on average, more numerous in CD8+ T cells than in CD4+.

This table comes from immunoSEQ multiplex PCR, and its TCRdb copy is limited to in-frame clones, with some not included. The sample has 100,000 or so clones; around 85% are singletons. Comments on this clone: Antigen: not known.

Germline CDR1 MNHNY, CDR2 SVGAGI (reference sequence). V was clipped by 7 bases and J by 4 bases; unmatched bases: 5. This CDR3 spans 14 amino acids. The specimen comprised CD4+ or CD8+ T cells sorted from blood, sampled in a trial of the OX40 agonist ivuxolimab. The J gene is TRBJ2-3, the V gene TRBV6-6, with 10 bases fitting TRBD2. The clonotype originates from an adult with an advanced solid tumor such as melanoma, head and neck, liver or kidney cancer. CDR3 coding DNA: TGTGCCAGCAAGGCTAGCGGGAGTGCAGATACGCAGTATTTT. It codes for CASKASGSADTQYF.